A selection of T cell receptor beta chains follows, all from one sample in a study of CD8 T cells in Susac syndrome. TCRdb ran MiXCR on the immunoSEQ multiplex PCR reads and lists one entry per CDR3 protein. The table includes around 200,000 distinct CDR3 sequences, 80% to 95% detected once. The specimen sequenced was CD8+ T cells from PBMCs. Receptors originate from a human donor with multiple sclerosis. Each CDR3 is given with its conserved first and last residue.

v_call cdr3_aa
TRBV20-1 CSARTLSGYTF
TRBV6-5 CASSYSIRDIQYF
TRBV29-1 CSPRQGWTVDGEKLFF
TRBV9 CASSVVARYYEQYF
TRBV7-8 CASSLGADGGTYEQYF
TRBV5-6 CASSVSDGSYNEQFF
TRBV29-1 CSVDRGGYGYTF
TRBV25-1 CASFDGELFF
TRBV29-1 CSVIGGDTYNEQFF
TRBV7-3 CASSPHKSSYNEQFF
TRBV12-3/TRBV12-4 CASSLGQDSEKLFF
TRBV9 CASSVGPDGTTYEQYF
TRBV7-8 CASSPGGGWGNTIYF
TRBV29-1 CSVAADNYEQYF
TRBV14 CASSQDSTATREFF
TRBV27 CASREGWRNIQYF
TRBV10-3 CAISLGQQETQYF
TRBV29-1 CSVEDQSYGYTF
TRBV9 CASSEGRGPEEQYF
TRBV20-1 CSAALDTQYF
TRBV2 CASRVWTGSYNEQFF
TRBV4-1 CASSQDVSVSYGYTF
TRBV25-1 CASSGGISIFHEQYF
TRBV5-4 CASSFRQILTNYGYTF
TRBV12-3/TRBV12-4 CASRESGELFF
TRBV29-1 CSVPGTHPGELFF
TRBV2 CASSARNQPQHF
TRBV6-5 CASSDGTSLYEQYF
TRBV5-1 CASSLSLSGTYEQYF
TRBV7-8 CASSSSSNEQFF
TRBV28 CASSLGLAGAGEQFF
TRBV7-8 CASSPKDEGDTQYF
TRBV13 CASSQQMGLASGSSPLHF
TRBV6-1 CASSGMVRVNPDTQYF
TRBV29-1 CSAPQGDGPNGYTF
TRBV25-1 CASSGWTNDEQFF
TRBV20-1 CSASWTGGTLF
TRBV12-3/TRBV12-4 CASSLGGRNTEAFF
TRBV9 CASTKGGSGGETQYF
TRBV19 CASTTDLGNQPQHF
TRBV15 CATSREGDSNQPQHF
TRBV27 CASSLSGLGGQPQHF
TRBV28 CASTAGEGTSYEQYF
TRBV30 CAWGWNTEAFF
TRBV9 CASSADGSSGEPQHF
TRBV27 CATVNTGELFF
TRBV12-5 CASAQYGNEQFF
TRBV27 CASSQAAKNIQYF
TRBV12-5 CASGLAGPEGQYF